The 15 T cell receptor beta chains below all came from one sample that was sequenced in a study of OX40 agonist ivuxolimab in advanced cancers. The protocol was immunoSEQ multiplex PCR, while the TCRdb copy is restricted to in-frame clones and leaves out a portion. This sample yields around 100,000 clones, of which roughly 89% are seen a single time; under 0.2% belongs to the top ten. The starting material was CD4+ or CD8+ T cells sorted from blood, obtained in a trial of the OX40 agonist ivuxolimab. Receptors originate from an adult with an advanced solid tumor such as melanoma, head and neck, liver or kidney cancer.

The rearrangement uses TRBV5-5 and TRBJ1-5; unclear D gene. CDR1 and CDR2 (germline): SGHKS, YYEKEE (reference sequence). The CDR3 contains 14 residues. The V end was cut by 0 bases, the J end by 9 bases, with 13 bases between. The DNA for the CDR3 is TGTGCCAGCAGCTTGGAGACCGCCGGCATGCCCCAGCATTTT. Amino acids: CASSLETAGMPQHF.

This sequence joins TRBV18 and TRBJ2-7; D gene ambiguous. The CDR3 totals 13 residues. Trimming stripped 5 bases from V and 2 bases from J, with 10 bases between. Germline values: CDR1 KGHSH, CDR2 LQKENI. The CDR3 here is CASSNSATYEQYF. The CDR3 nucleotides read TGTGCCAGCTCAAACAGTGCCACCTACGAGCAGTACTTC.

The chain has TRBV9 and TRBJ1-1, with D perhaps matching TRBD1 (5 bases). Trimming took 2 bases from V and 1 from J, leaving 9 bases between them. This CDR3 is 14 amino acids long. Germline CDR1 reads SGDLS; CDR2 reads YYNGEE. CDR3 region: CASSVGRANTEAFF. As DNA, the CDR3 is TGTGCCAGCAGCGTGGGCAGGGCGAACACTGAAGCTTTCTTT.

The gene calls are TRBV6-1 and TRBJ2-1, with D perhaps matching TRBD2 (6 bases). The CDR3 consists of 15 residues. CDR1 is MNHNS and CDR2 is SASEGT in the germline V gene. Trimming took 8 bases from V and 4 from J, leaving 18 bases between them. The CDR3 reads CASRRRDGSYNEQFF. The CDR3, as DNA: TGTGCCAGCCGGAGGCGGGACGGATCTTACAATGAGCAGTTCTTC.

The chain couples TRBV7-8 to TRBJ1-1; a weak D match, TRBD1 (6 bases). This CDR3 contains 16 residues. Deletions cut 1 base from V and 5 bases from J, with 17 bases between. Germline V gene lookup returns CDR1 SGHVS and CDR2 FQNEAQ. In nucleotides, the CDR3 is TGTGCCAGCAGCTTAGTTTTCGGGGGCCCGCGGACTGAAGCTTTCTTT. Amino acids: CASSLVFGGPRTEAFF.

In DNA form, the CDR3 reads TGTGCCAGCAGTCCTCAGCGCTTCCAAGAGACCCAGTACTTC. Its protein is CASSPQRFQETQYF. The rearrangement joins TRBV27 to TRBJ2-5, with D unresolved. This CDR3 comprises 14 residues. Per germline, CDR1 MNHEY and CDR2 SMNVEV (reference sequence). Trimming removed 5 bases at V and 1 base at J, with 11 bases between.

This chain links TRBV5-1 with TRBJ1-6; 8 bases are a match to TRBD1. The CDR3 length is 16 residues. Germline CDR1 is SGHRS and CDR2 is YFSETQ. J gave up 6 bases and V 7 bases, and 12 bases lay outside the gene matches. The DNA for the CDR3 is TGCGCCAGCGGTAGGGGGTTGACAGGGGTTAATTCACCCCTCCACTTT. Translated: CASGRGLTGVNSPLHF.

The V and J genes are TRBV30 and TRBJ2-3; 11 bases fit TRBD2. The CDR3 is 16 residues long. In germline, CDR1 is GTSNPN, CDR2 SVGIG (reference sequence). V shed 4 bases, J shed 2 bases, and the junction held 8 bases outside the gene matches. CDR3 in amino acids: CAWTRRLAGFTDTQYF. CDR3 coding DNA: TGTGCCTGGACAAGAAGACTAGCGGGATTCACAGATACGCAGTATTTT.

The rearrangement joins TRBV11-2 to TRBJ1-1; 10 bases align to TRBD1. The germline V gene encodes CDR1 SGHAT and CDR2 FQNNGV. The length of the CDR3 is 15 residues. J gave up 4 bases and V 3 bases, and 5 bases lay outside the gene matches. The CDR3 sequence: CASSLGTGVGTEAFF. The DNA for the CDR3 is TGTGCCAGCAGCTTGGGGACAGGGGTGGGCACTGAAGCTTTCTTT.

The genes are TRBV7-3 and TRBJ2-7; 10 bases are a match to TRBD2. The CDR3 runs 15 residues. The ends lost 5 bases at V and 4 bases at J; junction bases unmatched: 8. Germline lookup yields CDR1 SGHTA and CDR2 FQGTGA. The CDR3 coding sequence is TGTGCCAGCAGCAATAGCGGGGGGAAGGGATACGAGCAGTACTTC. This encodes CASSNSGGKGYEQYF.

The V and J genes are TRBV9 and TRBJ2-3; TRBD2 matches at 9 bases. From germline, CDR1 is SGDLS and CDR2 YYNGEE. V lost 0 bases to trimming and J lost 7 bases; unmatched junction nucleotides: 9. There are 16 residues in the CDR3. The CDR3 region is CASSVEGGGAPHTQYF. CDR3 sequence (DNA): TGTGCCAGCAGCGTAGAAGGCGGGGGGGCCCCGCATACGCAGTATTTT.

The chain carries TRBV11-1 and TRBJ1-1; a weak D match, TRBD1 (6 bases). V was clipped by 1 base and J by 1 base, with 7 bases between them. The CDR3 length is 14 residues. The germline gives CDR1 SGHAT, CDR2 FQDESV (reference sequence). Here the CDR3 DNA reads TGTGCCAGCAGCTTAGAGGGGGGGAACACTGAAGCTTTCTTT. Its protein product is CASSLEGGNTEAFF.

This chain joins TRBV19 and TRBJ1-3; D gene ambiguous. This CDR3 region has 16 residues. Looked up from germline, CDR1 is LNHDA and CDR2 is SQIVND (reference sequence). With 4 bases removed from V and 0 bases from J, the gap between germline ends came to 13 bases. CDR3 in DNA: TGTGCCAGTAGTAAGGAGCGTCGGAGCTCTGGAAACACCATATATTTT. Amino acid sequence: CASSKERRSSGNTIYF.

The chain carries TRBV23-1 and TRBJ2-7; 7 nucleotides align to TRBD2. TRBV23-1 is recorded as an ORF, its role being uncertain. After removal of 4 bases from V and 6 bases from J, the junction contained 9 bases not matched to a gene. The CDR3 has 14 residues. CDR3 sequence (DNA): TGCGCCAGCAGTCCGAGGGAGGGGATCGGCGAGCAGTACTTC. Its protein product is CASSPREGIGEQYF.

The chain's CDR3 is CASSSGGAGETQYF. In DNA, the CDR3 is TGCGCCAGCAGCTCCGGGGGGGCCGGGGAGACCCAGTACTTC. The chain joins TRBV5-1 to TRBJ2-5; 8 positions agree with TRBD2. V dropped 3 bases and J dropped 5; count of bases not matched to a gene: 6. The CDR3 has 14 residues. The germline V gene has CDR1 SGHRS and CDR2 YFSETQ.